This T cell receptor (beta chain) was recorded in a study of read filtering for tumor transcriptome and immune sequencing. Study in general: RNA-seq yielded only roughly 80 to 1,300 TCR reads, IR-seq about 4.05 to 11 million.

Molecular barcoded adaptors covering alpha/delta and beta/gamma chains were used on 400 ng RNA. MiXCR, applied by TCRdb to the reads, yields one record per CDR3 protein. The table lists around 23,000 distinct CDR3 sequences, about 22% of them singletons. After removal of 6 bases from V and 4 bases from J, the junction contained 11 bases not matched to a gene. Germline CDR1 LNHDA, CDR2 SQIVND (reference sequence). The CDR3 is 17 amino acids. This receptor was taken from a donor aged 40 or older with multiple myeloma. Input material: a population of CD138-negative cells sorted from bone marrow. This chain joins TRBV19 and TRBJ2-3; 12 positions match TRBD1. The CDR3 coding sequence is TGTGCCAGTAGCGCCGGGACAGGGGGCAGTATGTCAGATACGCAGTATTTT. Its translation is CASSAGTGGSMSDTQYF.